This T cell receptor beta chain was recovered during a study of radiotherapy plus CTLA-4 blockade in lung cancer. Remarks on this clone: Antigen unknown.

General study points: After treatment with radiotherapy plus ipilimumab, TCR clones that came from the tumor expanded in blood. The best prediction of response reportedly came from early blood T cell clone dynamics, with interferon-beta.

Some clones are missing from TCRdb's copy, which holds only in-frame ones; the method was immunoSEQ multiplex PCR. The repertoire includes around 63,000 clones, around 69% of them detected once, and about 17% sits in the top ten. The receptor's source is a human donor with non-small cell lung cancer whose response to radiotherapy plus ipilimumab could not be evaluated. Some clones in this sample may be carry-over from other donors' samples. The sequencing here drew on peripheral blood, taken from a patient treated with radiotherapy plus ipilimumab.

For the CDR3, the DNA is TGCGCCAGCAGCCAAGTCCCTGCAGGGAACTCTGGAAACACCATATATTTT. Protein sequence: CASSQVPAGNSGNTIYF. This chain links TRBV4-1 with TRBJ1-3; the D gene is possibly TRBD1 (5 bases). With 1 base removed from V and 0 bases from J, the gap between germline ends came to 13 bases. The length of the CDR3 is 17 residues. Looked up from germline, CDR1 is MGHRA and CDR2 is YSYEKL.